This entry concerns a single TCR beta chain. What it binds is not known. Here immunoSEQ multiplex PCR was the method, and the copy in TCRdb shows in-frame clones only, minus some. There are about 120,000 clones in the sample; roughly 95% occur only once, and 3% to 4% lies in the top ten. Trimming pared 10 bases from V and 3 bases from J, leaving 19 bases between. The germline V gene encodes CDR1 MNHEY and CDR2 SVGAGI. CDR3 length: 14 amino acids. These data belong to a study of graft-versus-host responses after intestinal transplantation. The rearrangement uses TRBV6-5 and TRBJ2-7; possible D gene TRBD2, 6 bases. The sequencing used unstimulated CD8+ T cells sorted from spleen or lymph node cells, collected before intestinal transplant. The receptor was derived from a human donor who received an intestinal transplant. The CDR3 loop is CATSPTGEVYEQYF. CDR3 sequence (DNA): TGTGCCACCTCCCCAACGGGAGAGGTCTACGAGCAGTACTTC.